This TCR beta chain was retrieved from a study of CDR3 diversity in severe acne (dated by TCRdb to about 2019). The library was produced with PCR. The sample was run on an Illumina HiSeq 2000. TCRdb trimmed the raw reads at Q25, called clones with MiXCR and kept productive beta chains. Here each entry gathers all rows of one CDR3 protein and keeps the most common genes and DNA. Across this sample there are some 90,000 distinct CDR3 sequences, with around 50% seen only once. The top ten clones comprise about 9.9% of the sample. The CDR3 numbers 14 residues from cysteine through phenylalanine. The only DNA kept is the CDR3, 42 bases in frame from the first base. CDR1 and CDR2, per the germline V gene, are KGHDR and SFDVKD. In regard to this clonotype: Its antigen is still unknown. Possible read error: a much larger clone is one base away.

This sequence uses TRBV24-1 and TRBJ2-3; TRBD2 could be the D gene, as 6 bases match. Sequenced material: blood. This receptor was obtained from a male donor with severe acne vulgaris. CDR3 protein: CATSGALAADAQYF. The bases are TGTGCCACCAGTGGGGCTTTAGCGGCAGATGCGCAGTATTTT.